This TCR beta chain came from a study of blood T cell repertoires in COVID-19. For the study at large: Samples of COVID-19 (acute and convalescent) were obtained from the United States, Italy and Spain. Sources were T cells, B-cell-depleted T cells, or PBMCs; the material itself was cDNA or gDNA.

In the original processing: Nucleated cell number was recorded as an estimate derived from reference gene primer amplification. Only in-frame clones appear in the TCRdb table, and some are missing; sequencing was by immunoSEQ multiplex PCR. V and J calls and clone size follow that table, whereas D and trimming were derived from the DNA. The table shows 140,000 to 150,000 clones, with 84% occurring only once. The CDR3 runs to 13 residues. Germline CDR1 reads SGHNT; CDR2 reads YYREEE (reference sequence). V was trimmed by 5 bases and J by 5 bases, leaving 10 bases between them. The chain recombines TRBV5-4 with TRBJ2-2, with D perhaps matching TRBD2 (5 bases). This clonotype originated in a human donor in a cohort sampled during active COVID-19. Sequences were obtained from peripheral blood. The CDR3 sequence is CASRNGETGELFF. CDR3 in DNA: TGTGCCAGCAGGAATGGGGAGACCGGGGAGCTGTTTTTT.